Ten or more counts support the clone carrying this T cell receptor (beta chain). With 5 bases clipped from V and 0 bases from J, the junction kept 2 bases outside the gene matches. CDR1 is ENHRY and CDR2 is SYGVKD in the germline V gene. The CDR3 contains 15 residues. The source of the sample is a study of response to subunit inactivated influenza vaccine. MiXCR, applied by TCRdb to the RT-PCR reads, yields one record per CDR3 protein. The table lists a few hundred thousand distinct CDR3 sequences, approximately 7.3% of them singletons, with around 13% in the top ten. This rearrangement joins TRBV10-3 to TRBJ2-2; 8 bases align to TRBD2. This TCR was sampled from a man between 50 and 69 years old who received an inactivated influenza vaccine. The sample here was PBMCs from blood, taken less than 25 months after vaccination. The CDR3 loop is CAISNSGANTGELFF. In DNA form, the CDR3 reads TGTGCCATCAGTAATAGCGGGGCGAACACCGGGGAGCTGTTTTTT.